The 27 T cell receptor beta chains presented below share a single source sample, sequenced in a study of neurological immune-mediated disorders. MiXCR, applied by TCRdb to the 5' RACE reads, yields one record per CDR3 protein. The repertoire holds 65,000 to 70,000 distinct CDR3 sequences, 3% to 5% seen once, with 1% to 1.5% in the top ten. Sequences were obtained from PBMCs. These receptors were collected from a man aged 25 to 45 with multiple sclerosis.

This chain connects TRBV5-1 to TRBJ2-4, with a tentative D call TRBD2 (5 bases). Germline assignment: CDR1 SGHRS and CDR2 YFSETQ. The CDR3 totals 14 residues. V shed 3 bases and J shed 2 bases, with 9 bases lying between them. The DNA for the CDR3 is TGCGCCAGCAGCTCGGCGGGCCCCAAAAACATTCAGTACTTC. It is translated as CASSSAGPKNIQYF. The entire variable domain, with the rest obtained from reference TRBV5-1 and TRBJ2-4, is as follows: KAGVTQTPRYLIKTRGQQVTLSCSPISGHRSVSWYQQTPGQGLQFLFEYFSETQRNKGNFPGRFSGRQFSNSRSEMNVSTLELGDSALYLCASSSAGPKNIQYFGAGTRLSVL.

This clonotype was counted between two and nine times. The CDR3 bases are TGTGCCACTCGGGGGGTTCTTAGCACCGGGGAGCTGTTTTTT. Protein: CATRGVLSTGELFF. The chain links TRBV2 to TRBJ2-2; TRBD2 matches 7 bases. Germline V gene data show CDR1 as SNHLY and CDR2 as FYNNEI. This CDR3 has 14 amino acids. The V segment lost 10 bases and the J segment 4 bases; nucleotides outside the gene matches: 9.

This clonotype was counted ten times or more. Written as DNA, the CDR3 is TGTGCCAGCAGCGTAACAGGGGGCGCCGGAAACACCATATATTTT. It codes for CASSVTGGAGNTIYF. This chain links TRBV9 with TRBJ1-3, with 9 bases fitting TRBD1. The CDR3 length is 15 residues. Per germline, CDR1 SGDLS and CDR2 YYNGEE. Trimming cost V 1 base and J 4 bases; bases outside gene matches: 3.

This clonotype was counted ten times or more. CDR3 DNA: TGTGCCAGCGTCTCGGAGGGGGGTTTCACTGAAGCTTTCTTT. This translates into CASVSEGGFTEAFF. The chain couples TRBV7-6 to TRBJ1-1, with a possible D match to TRBD1 (6 bases). V was shortened by 8 bases and J by 4 bases, with 17 bases between the two germline ends. Per germline, CDR1 SGHVS and CDR2 FNYEAQ. This CDR3 is built from 14 residues. Variable domain in full (rest from reference TRBV7-6 and TRBJ1-1): GAGVSQSPRYKVTKRGQDVALRCDPISGHVSLYWYRQALGQGPEFLTYFNYEAQQDKSGLPNDRFSAERPEGSISTLTIQRTEQRDSAMYRCASVSEGGFTEAFFGQGTRLTVV.

This chain uses TRBV5-1 with TRBJ1-1; TRBD1 might be the D (6 bases). This CDR3 contains 15 residues. Deletions cut 4 bases from V and 0 bases from J, with 13 bases between. Germline V gene sequence: CDR1 SGHRS, CDR2 YFSETQ. The CDR3 DNA is TGCGCCAGCAGCACAAACAGGGAAATGAACACTGAAGCTTTCTTT. It specifies CASSTNREMNTEAFF.

The sample holds many counts of this clonotype. The rearrangement joins TRBV5-1 to TRBJ2-7; 9 nucleotides line up with TRBD2. Germline-derived CDR1 and CDR2 are SGHRS and YFSETQ. CDR3 length: 15 amino acids. The V gene end was trimmed by 4 bases and the J gene end by 3 bases; junction bases not matched to a gene: 8. In DNA form, the CDR3 reads TGCGCCAGCAGCGGGGGACTAGCAGGGGGCTACGAGCAGTACTTC. Translated, it gives CASSGGLAGGYEQYF.

This clonotype was observed many times. The CDR3 bases are TGCGCCAGCAGCCAAACGGGGGGAGCTATGACAGATACGCAGTATTTT. Amino acid sequence: CASSQTGGAMTDTQYF. The chain is built from TRBV4-3 and TRBJ2-3, with 7 positions matching TRBD2. Per the germline V gene, CDR1 is LGHNA and CDR2 is YSLEER. This CDR3 comprises 16 residues. V lost 2 bases, J lost 3 bases, and 8 bases stayed unmatched.

At least ten counts were recorded for this clonotype. V gene TRBV12-5 combines with J gene TRBJ2-1, with D tentatively TRBD1 or TRBD2 (6 bases each). Germline CDR1 LGHNT, CDR2 FRNRAP. This CDR3 has 16 amino acids. Between the trimmed V and J ends, which lost 6 bases and 7 bases, there was a span of 22 bases. The CDR3 nucleotides read TGTGCTAGTGGGGAGGGACGGGACACGGCGAAGAATGAGCAGTTCTTC. Encoded protein: CASGEGRDTAKNEQFF.

This chain uses TRBV12-3 or TRBV12-4 with TRBJ1-1; D unclear. This CDR3 spans 11 amino acids. Trimming removed 9 bases from V and 0 bases from J, with 5 bases in between. The CDR3 loop reads CASMMNTEAFF. The CDR3 DNA reads as TGTGCCAGTATGATGAACACTGAAGCTTTCTTT.

This clonotype was detected many times. The rearrangement links TRBV9 to TRBJ1-1; the D gene is possibly TRBD1 (6 bases). Per germline, CDR1 SGDLS and CDR2 YYNGEE. CDR3 length: 19 amino acids. Trimming shortened V by 4 bases and J by 1 base, and 26 bases separated the two germline ends. DNA for the CDR3: TGTGCCAGCAGCCCAGGACAGTTAAGAACCTCTTATGGGAACACTGAAGCTTTCTTT. This translates into CASSPGQLRTSYGNTEAFF.

This clonotype turned up a few times. This rearrangement joins TRBV18 to TRBJ2-7; weak D call: TRBD1 (6 bases). There are 14 residues in the CDR3. The V end was cut by 3 bases, the J end by 6 bases, with 15 bases between. Germline V gene lookup returns CDR1 KGHSH and CDR2 LQKENI. CDR3 DNA sequence: TGTGCCAGCTCACCGGGGACAAGCCTGCGCGAGCAGTACTTC. This codes for CASSPGTSLREQYF.

This clonotype showed up many times. The chain has TRBV18 and TRBJ2-7; a possible D gene is TRBD1 (6 bases). Germline CDR1 and CDR2: KGHSH and LQKENI. The CDR3 covers 15 residues. Trimming pared 6 bases from V and 1 base from J, leaving 16 bases between. The CDR3 DNA reads as TGTGCCAGCTCCCGATCTAGGACAGATTCCTACGAGCAGTACTTC. It translates to CASSRSRTDSYEQYF.

This clonotype was found many times. The V gene is TRBV18, the J gene TRBJ1-2; perhaps TRBD1 as D (5 bases). Trimming took 2 bases from V and 8 from J, leaving 18 bases between them. CDR3 size: 15 residues. CDR1 is KGHSH, CDR2 LQKENI, per germline. CDR3 nucleotides: TGTGCCAGCTCACCAACGGTCGGGGCCCTCCTCGGCTACACCTTC. Residues: CASSPTVGALLGYTF.

This clonotype was seen many times. V gene TRBV29-1 combines with J gene TRBJ2-7; TRBD1 matches 10 bases. Germline-derived CDR1 and CDR2 are SQVTM and ANQGSEA. Losses at the gene ends were 5 bases for V and 3 bases for J; bases not matched to a gene: 10. The CDR3 length is 15 residues. CDR3 region: CSVKKGTGEIYEQYF. In DNA, the CDR3 is TGCAGCGTTAAAAAAGGGACAGGGGAGATCTACGAGCAGTACTTC.

This clonotype occurred many times. The genes are TRBV20-1 and TRBJ2-5; 7 bases align to TRBD2. The CDR3 spans 13 residues. Looked up from germline, CDR1 is DFQATT and CDR2 is SNEGSKA (reference sequence). The junction had 3 bases not matched to a gene; V was cut back by 1 base and J by 4 bases. CDR3 protein: CSARGRGVETQYF. As DNA, the CDR3 is TGCAGTGCTAGAGGCCGGGGGGTAGAGACCCAGTACTTC.

This clonotype was recorded at least ten times. The rearrangement uses TRBV6-6 and TRBJ1-5, with 8 bases lining up with TRBD1. This CDR3 is built from 15 residues. Looked up from germline, CDR1 is MNHNY and CDR2 is SVGAGI (reference sequence). The V and J ends lost 6 bases and 3 bases, in that order; junction bases with no gene match: 7. As DNA, the CDR3 is TGTGCCAGCAGCGGACAGGGTGGATACAATCAGCCCCAGCATTTT. It translates to CASSGQGGYNQPQHF.

This clonotype came up many times. This chain joins TRBV29-1 and TRBJ1-2; 7 bases map to TRBD1. Losses at the gene ends were 4 bases for V and 5 bases for J; bases not matched to a gene: 13. CDR1 and CDR2 (germline): SQVTM, ANQGSEA. The CDR3 contains 15 residues. The CDR3 DNA reads as TGCAGCGTTGGAGACAGGGATTTAGTGGCTTATGGCTACACCTTC. Translated, it gives CSVGDRDLVAYGYTF.

In its sample, this clonotype was seen many times. J is TRBJ1-2 and V is TRBV11-2, with D possibly being TRBD1 (6 bases). The CDR3 has 14 residues. V lost 1 base to trimming and J lost 3 bases, with 9 bases between them. Germline V gene lookup returns CDR1 SGHAT and CDR2 FQNNGV. The DNA of the CDR3 is TGTGCCAGCAGCTTAGTACAGGGAGACTATGGCTACACCTTC. Translation gives CASSLVQGDYGYTF.

This clonotype was counted at least ten times. The rearrangement joins TRBV5-1 to TRBJ2-5; TRBD2 is a possible D gene (6 bases). The CDR3 sequence is 14 residues long. Germline loops: CDR1 SGHRS, CDR2 YFSETQ. V lost 6 bases, J lost 9 bases, and 21 bases lay in between. DNA for the CDR3: TGCGCCAGCACCGGACTACCCACCATGGAGGCCCAGTACTTC. This codes for CASTGLPTMEAQYF. Full variable domain (outside the CDR3, taken from reference TRBV5-1 and TRBJ2-5): KAGVTQTPRYLIKTRGQQVTLSCSPISGHRSVSWYQQTPGQGLQFLFEYFSETQRNKGNFPGRFSGRQFSNSRSEMNVSTLELGDSALYLCASTGLPTMEAQYFGPGTRLLVL.

This clonotype was recorded a few times. One end of the junction does not line up with germline, which may come from a read error. This rearrangement joins TRBV29-1 to TRBJ1-6, with D unclear. The CDR3 has 13 amino acids. CDR1 and CDR2 (germline): SQVTM, ANQGSEA. CDR3 DNA: TGCAGCGTTGCCGTACGAGCTGATTCACCCCTCAACTTT. It encodes CSVAVRADSPLNF.

In its sample, this clonotype was seen many times. CDR3 residues: CASSYVRNEQFF. CDR3 in DNA: TGTGCCAGCAGTTACGTTCGGAATGAGCAGTTCTTC. The V call is TRBV6-2 or TRBV6-3, the J call TRBJ2-1; D call uncertain. The CDR3 sequence is 12 residues long. V was trimmed by 2 bases and J by 7 bases, leaving 6 bases between them. The V gene's germline CDR1 is MNHEY and CDR2 SVGEGT.

This clonotype was picked up many times. This sequence joins TRBV7-6 and TRBJ2-1, with TRBD2 matching over 12 bases. This CDR3 is built from 15 residues. Germline V lookup: CDR1 SGHVS, CDR2 FNYEAQ. J lost 7 bases, V lost 5 bases, and 6 bases had no gene match. CDR3 sequence reads: CASSPSGGARNEQFF. The CDR3 DNA reads TGTGCCAGCAGCCCTAGCGGGGGGGCTCGGAATGAGCAGTTCTTC.

This clonotype was seen at least ten times. V gene TRBV12-3 or TRBV12-4 combines with J gene TRBJ2-2, with D unresolved. The CDR3 is 14 amino acids. V was shortened by 3 bases and J by 4 bases, with 9 bases between the two germline ends. The CDR3 is CASSFFESTGELFF. The CDR3 bases are TGTGCCAGCAGTTTTTTCGAAAGCACCGGGGAGCTGTTTTTT.

On this clonotype: A single base separates this from a much larger clone, so it may be a read error. The chain couples TRBV4-1 to TRBJ2-5, with TRBD1 identical over 8 bases. This CDR3 contains 19 residues. From germline, CDR1 is MGHRA and CDR2 YSYEKL. Written as DNA, the CDR3 is TGCGCCAGCAGCCATGCTGCGGACAGGGTGAAGGGAGTAGGAGAGACCCGGTACTTC. Its protein is CASSHAADRVKGVGETRYF.

This clonotype came up many times. The J gene is TRBJ1-2, the V gene TRBV6-6; D is perhaps TRBD1 (6 bases). Trimming took 4 bases from V and 4 from J, leaving 7 bases between them. There are 12 residues in the CDR3. CDR1 and CDR2 from the germline V gene are MNHNY and SVGAGI (reference sequence). The CDR3 region has the DNA TGTGCCAGCAGTTTGGACAGCTATGGCTACACCTTC. Translated: CASSLDSYGYTF.

This clonotype was seen repeatedly, ten times or more. The genes are TRBV12-3 or TRBV12-4 and TRBJ1-2; D remains unclear. The CDR3 consists of 13 residues. The V and J ends lost 1 base and 6 bases respectively, with 9 bases between them. CDR3 sequence: CASSLGGLDGYTF. The DNA of the CDR3 is TGTGCCAGCAGTTTAGGAGGGTTGGATGGCTACACCTTC.

This clonotype was seen at least ten times. The gene calls are TRBV6-6 and TRBJ1-2, with 11 bases matching TRBD1. The germline CDR1 and CDR2 sequences are MNHNY and SVGAGI (reference sequence). The ends lost 7 bases at V and 4 bases at J; junction bases unmatched: 2. The CDR3 spans 13 residues. The CDR3 region has the DNA TGTGCCAGCACCGGGACAGGGGGCTATGGCTACACCTTC. As protein: CASTGTGGYGYTF.